The 16 T cell receptor beta chains given below trace back to one sample, sequenced in a study of T cell responses to AZD1222 COVID-19 vaccine. Using immunoSEQ multiplex PCR, the repertoire was profiled, and TCRdb retains in-frame clones only, with some absent. The sample has 150,000 or so clones; roughly 93% are singletons. The starting material was peripheral blood, obtained 28 days after the second AZD1222 dose. These receptor sequences come from an adult who received the AZD1222 COVID-19 vaccine.

This clone was detected once. The chain uses TRBV24-1 and TRBJ1-2, with a weak D call TRBD1 (5 bases). Per germline, CDR1 KGHDR and CDR2 SFDVKD. CDR3 length equals 14 residues. Between the trimmed V and J ends, which lost 4 bases and 2 bases, there was a span of 10 bases. The CDR3 DNA reads TGTGCCACCAGTGAGCCCGGGACCAACTATGGCTACACCTTC. As protein: CATSEPGTNYGYTF.

The chain carries TRBV7-9 and TRBJ2-2; D ambiguous. The germline gives CDR1 SEHNR, CDR2 FQNEAQ (reference sequence). This CDR3 is 14 amino acids long. Trimming shortened V by 0 bases and J by 5 bases, and 7 bases separated the two germline ends. The CDR3 region has the DNA TGTGCCAGCAGCTTAGCGTTAATGACCGGGGAGCTGTTTTTT. The encoded protein is CASSLALMTGELFF.

V and J are TRBV7-9 and TRBJ1-2; D uncertain. The CDR3 extends over 12 amino acids. V was shortened by 1 base and J by 7 bases, with 7 bases between the two germline ends. Germline V gene lookup returns CDR1 SEHNR and CDR2 FQNEAQ (reference sequence). The CDR3 bases are TGTGCCAGCAGCTTAGAGTCCCGTGGCTACACCTTC. It is translated as CASSLESRGYTF.

The chain links TRBV5-1 to TRBJ2-7; 11 positions agree with TRBD2. The CDR3 length is 15 residues. Trimming removed 5 bases from V and 2 bases from J; junction bases left unmatched: 6. Looked up from germline, CDR1 is SGHRS and CDR2 is YFSETQ. The CDR3 sequence: CASSGLAGATYEQYF. DNA of the CDR3: TGCGCCAGCAGTGGACTAGCGGGCGCCACCTACGAGCAGTACTTC.

The chain joins TRBV15 to TRBJ2-1; D gene uncertain. Germline V lookup: CDR1 LNHNV, CDR2 YYDKDF (reference sequence). V was shortened by 0 bases and J by 9 bases, with 15 bases between the two germline ends. This CDR3 has 15 amino acids. Here the CDR3 DNA reads TGTGCCACCAGCAGAGATCGGGCGGTAGTGGGTGAGCAGTTCTTC. This sequence encodes CATSRDRAVVGEQFF.

The rearrangement joins TRBV28 to TRBJ2-1, with 11 bases matching TRBD1. V trimming: 11 bases; J trimming: 7 bases; junction bases outside the gene matches: 7. Germline loops: CDR1 MDHEN, CDR2 SYDVKM. The CDR3 contains 13 residues. CDR3 residues: CAGRTGGTNEQFF. The DNA for the CDR3 is TGTGCCGGACGGACAGGGGGCACGAATGAGCAGTTCTTC.

The chain is built from TRBV10-3 and TRBJ2-7, with 10 bases that match TRBD2. CDR3 length: 16 residues. J gave up 5 bases and V 3 bases, and 10 bases lay outside the gene matches. CDR1 and CDR2 from the germline V gene are ENHRY and SYGVKD. The CDR3 DNA follows: TGTGCCATCAGTGACCCTACTAGCGGGATTGTCGACGAGCAGTACTTC. Its translation is CAISDPTSGIVDEQYF.

The V call is TRBV29-1, the J call TRBJ2-7; 8 bases line up with TRBD1. Germline loops: CDR1 SQVTM, CDR2 ANQGSEA. The junction had 5 bases not matched to a gene; V was cut back by 4 bases and J by 0 bases. The CDR3 is 14 amino acids. In DNA, the CDR3 is TGCAGCGTTGCCGACAGGGGTTACTCCTACGAGCAGTACTTC. It translates to CSVADRGYSYEQYF.

Points on this clone: An end of the junction does not agree with germline; a read error may underlie this. The J gene is TRBJ2-1, the V gene TRBV7-8; D possibly corresponds to TRBD2 (5 bases). This CDR3 contains 14 residues. Germline-derived CDR1 and CDR2 are SGHVS and FQNEAQ. CDR3 nucleotide sequence: TGTGCCAGCAGCCGCCCCCCCCAACTAGGACTGTTGGTCTTC. This encodes CASSRPPQLGLLVF.

V is TRBV19 and J is TRBJ1-2, with D uncertain. This CDR3 is built from 14 residues. Trimming cost V 6 bases and J 4 bases, with 15 bases left between them. CDR1 LNHDA and CDR2 SQIVND come from the germline V gene (reference sequence). CDR3 nucleotide sequence: TGTGCCAGTAGCCCCCTAACGGCCCCCTATGGCTACACCTTC. This gives the protein CASSPLTAPYGYTF.

This sequence joins TRBV30 and TRBJ1-1; D is ambiguous. CDR3 size: 11 residues. The germline V and J ends were trimmed by 3 bases and 0 bases, with 2 bases remaining between them. Germline CDR1 and CDR2: GTSNPN and SVGIG (reference sequence). DNA for the CDR3: TGTGCCTGGAGGGTGAACACTGAAGCTTTCTTT. Translating gives CAWRVNTEAFF.

The rearrangement joins TRBV3-1 (or the pseudogene TRBV3-2) to TRBJ1-6; D might be TRBD1 (5 bases). The germline CDR1 and CDR2 sequences are LGHDT and YNNKEL (reference sequence). This CDR3 is 15 amino acids long. V shed 8 bases and J shed 7 bases, with 18 bases lying between them. DNA of the CDR3: TGTGCCAGCGGGCGGCGGGGGGTGGAAAATTCACCCCTCCACTTT. It is translated as CASGRRGVENSPLHF.

CDR3 residues: CASSVGTGASNQPQHF. The CDR3 DNA reads TGTGCCAGCAGCGTAGGAACAGGGGCTAGCAATCAGCCCCAGCATTTT. This chain connects TRBV9 to TRBJ1-5; 7 bases are shared with TRBD1. From germline, CDR1 is SGDLS and CDR2 YYNGEE. V lost 0 bases and J lost 0; bases outside the gene matches: 3. This CDR3 comprises 16 residues.

V usage is TRBV15 and J usage is TRBJ2-5; D may be TRBD2 (6 bases). This CDR3 has 14 amino acids. CDR1 is LNHNV and CDR2 is YYDKDF in the germline V gene (reference sequence). With 1 base removed from V and 5 bases from J, the gap between germline ends came to 11 bases. The CDR3 here is CATSRGDSGETQYF. The DNA for the CDR3 is TGTGCCACCAGCAGAGGAGACAGCGGGGAGACCCAGTACTTC.

The CDR3 sequence: CAISESRGLNSGRAYEQYF. Here the CDR3 DNA reads TGTGCCATCAGTGAGTCTCGAGGGCTGAATAGCGGGAGGGCCTACGAGCAGTACTTC. This chain connects TRBV10-3 to TRBJ2-7; 11 bases are shared with TRBD2. Germline CDR1 reads ENHRY; CDR2 reads SYGVKD. The V gene end was trimmed by 0 bases and the J gene end by 2 bases; junction bases not matched to a gene: 12. The CDR3 is 19 residues long.

This clone has a single count. This chain connects TRBV7-6 to TRBJ2-2, with 11 positions matching TRBD2. This CDR3 has 15 amino acids. Germline V gives CDR1 SGHVS, CDR2 FNYEAQ. V lost 5 bases, J lost 6 bases, and 5 bases stayed unmatched. The CDR3 protein is CASSPLAGGSGELFF. Here the CDR3 DNA reads TGTGCCAGCAGCCCGTTAGCGGGAGGGTCCGGGGAGCTGTTTTTT.